This T cell receptor (beta chain) comes out of a study of T cells after somatic rescue of genetic block. This clone was observed a handful of times. Profiling relied on immunoSEQ multiplex PCR, and the TCRdb table lists in-frame clones only, not all of them. The sample holds roughly 15,000 clones, approximately 70% seen once. The clonotype was recovered from a boy between 10 and 17 years old. Sequenced input: peripheral blood mononuclear cells (PBMCs).

The CDR3 DNA sequence: TGTGCCAGCAGCCAAGTCGACCTGATAGCGACACCCCTCCACTTT. Protein sequence: CASSQVDLIATPLHF. The chain has TRBV4-2 and TRBJ1-6; D gene ambiguous. V was pared by 1 base and J by 11 bases, with 15 bases between. This CDR3 has 15 amino acids. Germline values: CDR1 LGHNA, CDR2 YNFKEQ.